The present T cell receptor beta chain was sequenced within a study of human T cells and chemical hapten exposure. The CDR3 sequence is 19 residues long. Germline V gene lookup returns CDR1 MNHEY and CDR2 SVGAGI. The V end was cut by 5 bases, the J end by 2 bases, with 26 bases between. Sequencing started from total RNA isolated from unfractionated whole blood. TCRdb analysed the 5' RACE reads with MiXCR anew, one entry per CDR3 protein. The data show about 80,000 distinct CDR3 sequences, more than 15% seen once. This chain connects TRBV6-5 to TRBJ2-3, with D perhaps matching TRBD2 (6 bases). This sequence originates from a female donor in good health. The CDR3 sequence is CASSLGPFRASANTDTQYF. The CDR3 nucleotides are TGTGCCAGCAGTCTGGGACCTTTTCGCGCTAGCGCCAACACAGATACGCAGTATTTT.